This TCR beta chain is drawn from a study of CD8 T cells in Susac syndrome. An amount of RNA that ranged from roughly 0.5 to 1 ug was reverse transcribed with random hexamers. Each CDR3 protein is one row after TCRdb ran MiXCR on the immunoSEQ multiplex PCR reads. The data hold more than 150,000 distinct CDR3 sequences, with nearly 97% observed a single time. CDR3 length: 16 amino acids. Germline loops: CDR1 SGDLS, CDR2 YYNGEE. The V gene lost 0 bases and the J gene lost 0 bases, with 12 bases spanning the gap. What was sequenced was CD8+ T cells from PBMCs. The chain recombines TRBV9 with TRBJ1-1; possible D gene TRBD1, 5 bases. The TCR was taken from a human donor with multiple sclerosis. In DNA form, the CDR3 reads TGTGCCAGCAGCGTAGGAAGTGGACAAATGAACACTGAAGCTTTCTTT. Its protein is CASSVGSGQMNTEAFF.